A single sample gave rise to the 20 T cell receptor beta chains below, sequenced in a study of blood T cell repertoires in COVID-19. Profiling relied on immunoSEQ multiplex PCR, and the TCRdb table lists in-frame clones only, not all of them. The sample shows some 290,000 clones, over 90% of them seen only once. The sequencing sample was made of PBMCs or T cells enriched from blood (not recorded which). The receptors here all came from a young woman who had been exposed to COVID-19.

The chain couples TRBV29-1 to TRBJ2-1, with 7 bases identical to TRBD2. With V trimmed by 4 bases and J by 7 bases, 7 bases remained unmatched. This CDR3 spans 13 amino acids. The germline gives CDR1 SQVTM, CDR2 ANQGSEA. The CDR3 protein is CSVVRPGGNEQFF. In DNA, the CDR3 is TGCAGCGTTGTGCGACCCGGGGGGAATGAGCAGTTCTTC.

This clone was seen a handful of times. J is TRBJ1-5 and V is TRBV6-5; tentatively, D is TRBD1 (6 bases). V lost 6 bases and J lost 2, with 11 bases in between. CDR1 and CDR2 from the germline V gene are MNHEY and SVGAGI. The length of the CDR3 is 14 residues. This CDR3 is CASRRGYGNQPQHF. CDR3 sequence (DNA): TGTGCCAGCAGGAGGGGGTATGGCAATCAGCCCCAGCATTTT.

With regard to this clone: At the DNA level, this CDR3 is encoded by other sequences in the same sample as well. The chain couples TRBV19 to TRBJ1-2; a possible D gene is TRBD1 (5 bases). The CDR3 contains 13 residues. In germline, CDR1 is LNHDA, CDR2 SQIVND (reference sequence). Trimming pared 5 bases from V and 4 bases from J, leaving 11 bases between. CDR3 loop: CASSPQGSYGYTF. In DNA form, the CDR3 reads TGTGCCAGTAGTCCTCAGGGTTCCTATGGCTACACCTTC.

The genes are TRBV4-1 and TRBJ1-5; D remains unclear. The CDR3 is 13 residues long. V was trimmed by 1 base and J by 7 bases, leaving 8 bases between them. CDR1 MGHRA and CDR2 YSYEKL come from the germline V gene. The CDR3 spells CASSQVLRQPQHF. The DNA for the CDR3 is TGCGCCAGCAGCCAAGTGCTCAGACAGCCCCAGCATTTT.

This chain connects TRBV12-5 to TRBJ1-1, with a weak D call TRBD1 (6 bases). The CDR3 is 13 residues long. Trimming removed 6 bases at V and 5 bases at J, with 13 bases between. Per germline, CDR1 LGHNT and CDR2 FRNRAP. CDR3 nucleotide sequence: TGTGCTAGTGGACAATACAGGGATACTGAAGCTTTCTTT. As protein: CASGQYRDTEAFF.

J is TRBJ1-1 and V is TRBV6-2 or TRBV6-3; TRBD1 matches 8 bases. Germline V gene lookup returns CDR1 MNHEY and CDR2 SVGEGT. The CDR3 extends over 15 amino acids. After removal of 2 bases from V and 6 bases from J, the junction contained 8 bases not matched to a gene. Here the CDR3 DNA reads TGTGCCAGCAGTTACCAGGGGGCAGGTGCCCCTGAAGCTTTCTTT. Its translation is CASSYQGAGAPEAFF.

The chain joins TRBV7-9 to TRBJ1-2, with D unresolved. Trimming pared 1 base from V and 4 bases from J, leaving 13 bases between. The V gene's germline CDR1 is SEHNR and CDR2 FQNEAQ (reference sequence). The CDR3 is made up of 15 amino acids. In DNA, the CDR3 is TGTGCCAGCAGCTTAGTGTGGAGAACTCCCTATGGCTACACCTTC. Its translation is CASSLVWRTPYGYTF.

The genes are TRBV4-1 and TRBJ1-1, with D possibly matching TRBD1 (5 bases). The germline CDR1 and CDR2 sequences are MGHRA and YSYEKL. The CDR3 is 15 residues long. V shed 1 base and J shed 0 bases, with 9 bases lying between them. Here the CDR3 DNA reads TGCGCCAGCAGCCAAGGGAAGGGGTTGAACACTGAAGCTTTCTTT. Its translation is CASSQGKGLNTEAFF.

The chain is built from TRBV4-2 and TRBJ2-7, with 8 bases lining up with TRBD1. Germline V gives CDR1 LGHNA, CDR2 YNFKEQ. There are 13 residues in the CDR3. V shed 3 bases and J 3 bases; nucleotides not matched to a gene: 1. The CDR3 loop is CASSHGQGYEQYF. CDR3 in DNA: TGTGCCAGCAGCCACGGACAGGGCTACGAGCAGTACTTC.

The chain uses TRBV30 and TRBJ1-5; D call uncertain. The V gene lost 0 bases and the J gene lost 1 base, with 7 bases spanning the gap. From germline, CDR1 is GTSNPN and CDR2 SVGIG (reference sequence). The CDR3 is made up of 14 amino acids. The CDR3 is CAWSVSGSNQPQHF. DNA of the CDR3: TGTGCCTGGAGTGTCTCGGGGAGCAATCAGCCCCAGCATTTT.

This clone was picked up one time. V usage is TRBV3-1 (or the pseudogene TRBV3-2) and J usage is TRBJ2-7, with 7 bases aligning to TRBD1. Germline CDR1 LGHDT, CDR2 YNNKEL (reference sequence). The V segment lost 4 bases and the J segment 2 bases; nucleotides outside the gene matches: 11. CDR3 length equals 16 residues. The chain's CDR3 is CASSRLLTGWTYEQYF. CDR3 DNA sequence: TGTGCCAGCAGCCGACTCCTGACAGGGTGGACCTACGAGCAGTACTTC.

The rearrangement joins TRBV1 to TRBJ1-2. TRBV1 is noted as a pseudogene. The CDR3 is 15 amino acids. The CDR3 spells CTSSLPEVVFYGYTF. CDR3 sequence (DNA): TGCACCAGCAGCCTCCCTGAGGTTGTGTTCTATGGCTACACCTTC.

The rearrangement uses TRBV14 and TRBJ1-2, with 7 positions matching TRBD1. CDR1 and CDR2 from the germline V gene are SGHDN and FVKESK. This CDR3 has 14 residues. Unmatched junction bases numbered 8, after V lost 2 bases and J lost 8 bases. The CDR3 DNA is TGTGCCAGCAGCCAACTCAGACAGGGAGGAGGCTACACCTTC. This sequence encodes CASSQLRQGGGYTF. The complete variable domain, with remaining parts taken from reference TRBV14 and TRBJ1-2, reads EAGVTQFPSHSVIEKGQTVTLRCDPISGHDNLYWYRRVMGKEIKFLLHFVKESKQDESGMPNNRFLAERTGGTYSTLKVQPAELEDSGVYFCASSQLRQGGGYTFGSGTRLTVV.

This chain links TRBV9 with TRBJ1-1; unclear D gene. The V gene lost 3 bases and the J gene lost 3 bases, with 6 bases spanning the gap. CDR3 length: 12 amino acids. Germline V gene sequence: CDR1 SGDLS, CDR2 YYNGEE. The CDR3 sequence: CASSGVYTEAFF. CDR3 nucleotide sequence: TGTGCCAGCAGCGGCGTCTACACTGAAGCTTTCTTT. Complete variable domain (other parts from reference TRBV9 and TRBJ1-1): DSGVTQTPKHLITATGQRVTLRCSPRSGDLSVYWYQQSLDQGLQFLIQYYNGEERAKGNILERFSAQQFPDLHSELNLSSLELGDSALYFCASSGVYTEAFFGQGTRLTVV.

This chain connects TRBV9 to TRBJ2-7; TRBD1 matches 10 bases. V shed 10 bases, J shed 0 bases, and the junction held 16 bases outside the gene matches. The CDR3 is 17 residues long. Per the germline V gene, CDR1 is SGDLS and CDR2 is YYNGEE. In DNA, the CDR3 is TGTGCCGGCTCGGGACAGGGGCCCCATACGAGCTCCTACGAGCAGTACTTC. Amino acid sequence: CAGSGQGPHTSSYEQYF.

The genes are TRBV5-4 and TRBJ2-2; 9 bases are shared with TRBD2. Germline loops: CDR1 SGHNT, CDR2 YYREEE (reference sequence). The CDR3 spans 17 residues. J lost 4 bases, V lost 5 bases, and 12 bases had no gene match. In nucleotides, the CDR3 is TGTGCCAGCAGTGGGGGCAGCGGGGGGACCTTCACCGGGGAGCTGTTTTTT. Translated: CASSGGSGGTFTGELFF.

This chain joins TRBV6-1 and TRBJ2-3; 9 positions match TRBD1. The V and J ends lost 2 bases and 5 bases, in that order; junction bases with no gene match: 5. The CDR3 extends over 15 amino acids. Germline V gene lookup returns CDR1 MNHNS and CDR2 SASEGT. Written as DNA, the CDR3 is TGTGCCAGCAGTGAACGACAGGGGGATAGAGATACGCAGTATTTT. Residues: CASSERQGDRDTQYF.

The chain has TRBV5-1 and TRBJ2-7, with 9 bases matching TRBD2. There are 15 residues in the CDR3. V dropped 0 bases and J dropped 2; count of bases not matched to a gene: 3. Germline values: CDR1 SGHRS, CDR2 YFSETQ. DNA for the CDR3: TGCGCCAGCAGCTTGGGGCTAGCGGGACCCTACGAGCAGTACTTC. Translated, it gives CASSLGLAGPYEQYF.

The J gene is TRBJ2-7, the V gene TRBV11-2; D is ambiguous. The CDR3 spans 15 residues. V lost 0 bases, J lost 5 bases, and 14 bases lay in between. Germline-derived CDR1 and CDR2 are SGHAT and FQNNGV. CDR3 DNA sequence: TGTGCCAGCAGCTTAGATGCGAGCCTCAGGAACGAGCAGTACTTC. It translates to CASSLDASLRNEQYF.

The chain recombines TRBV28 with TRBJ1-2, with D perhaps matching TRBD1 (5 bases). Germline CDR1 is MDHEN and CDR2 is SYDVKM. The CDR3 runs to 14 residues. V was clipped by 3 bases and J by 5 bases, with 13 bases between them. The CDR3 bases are TGTGCCAGCAGTTTCCTGGTCAGGGCATATGGCTACACCTTC. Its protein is CASSFLVRAYGYTF.